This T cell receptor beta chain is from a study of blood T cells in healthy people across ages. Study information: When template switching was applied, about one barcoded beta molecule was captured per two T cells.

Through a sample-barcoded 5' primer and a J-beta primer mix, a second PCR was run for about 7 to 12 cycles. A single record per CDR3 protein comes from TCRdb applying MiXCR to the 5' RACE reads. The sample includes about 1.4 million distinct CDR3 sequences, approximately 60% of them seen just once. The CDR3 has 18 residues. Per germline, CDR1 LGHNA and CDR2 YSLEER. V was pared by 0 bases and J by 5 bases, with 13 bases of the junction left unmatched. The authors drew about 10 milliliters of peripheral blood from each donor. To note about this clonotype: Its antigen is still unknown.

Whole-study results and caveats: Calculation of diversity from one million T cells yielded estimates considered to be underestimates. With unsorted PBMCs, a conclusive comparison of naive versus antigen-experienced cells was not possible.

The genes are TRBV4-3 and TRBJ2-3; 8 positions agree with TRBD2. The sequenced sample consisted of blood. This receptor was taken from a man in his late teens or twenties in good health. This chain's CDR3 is CASSQDGGLAGGLDTQYF. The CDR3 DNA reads TGCGCCAGCAGCCAAGATGGGGGTCTTGCGGGGGGATTAGATACGCAGTATTTT.